The next 21 T cell receptor beta chains were all read from a single sample in a study of T cells in Graves' hyperthyroidism and ophthalmopathy. The source material, RNA transcripts, was used to amplify TCR beta CDR3 regions. During a first-round RT-PCR of the TCR CDR3, the HTBI primer set was used. TCRdb reprocessed the multiplex PCR reads via MiXCR and lists one record per CDR3 protein. The sample holds about 300,000 distinct CDR3 sequences, roughly 15% seen once. The sequencing sample was made of blood. The receptors stem from a middle-aged woman with Graves' hyperthyroidism.

This clonotype was seen repeatedly, ten times or more. The chain joins TRBV7-2 to TRBJ2-5, with D possibly being TRBD1 or TRBD2 (5 bases each). Germline V CDR1 and CDR2: SGHTA, FQGNSA. The CDR3 has 13 residues. Trimming removed 3 bases at V and 1 base at J, with 6 bases between. CDR3 region: CASSFGTQETQYF. In nucleotides, the CDR3 is TGTGCCAGCAGCTTCGGGACCCAAGAGACCCAGTACTTC.

This clonotype came up many times. The chain carries TRBV12-3 or TRBV12-4 and TRBJ1-6; 7 bases fit TRBD1. The V segment lost 6 bases and the J segment 6 bases; nucleotides outside the gene matches: 5. This CDR3 spans 14 amino acids. The DNA for the CDR3 is TGTGCCAGCAGAATGACAGGGCTTAATTCACCCCTCCACTTT. Protein sequence: CASRMTGLNSPLHF.

The sample holds a few counts of this clonotype. The chain recombines TRBV19 with TRBJ1-2; D might be TRBD1 (5 bases). CDR1 is LNHDA and CDR2 is SQIVND in the germline V gene (reference sequence). The CDR3 has 15 amino acids. V was cut by 3 bases and J by 0 bases, with 11 bases left in between. CDR3 in DNA: TGTGCCAGTAGTATGGGGGACGGGTCTAACTATGGCTACACCTTC. Translation gives CASSMGDGSNYGYTF.

V and J are TRBV5-1 and TRBJ2-1, with 13 nucleotides matching TRBD2. CDR1 is SGHRS, CDR2 YFSETQ, per germline. The junction had 7 bases not matched to a gene; V was cut back by 4 bases and J by 9 bases. CDR3 length: 15 residues. In nucleotides, the CDR3 is TGCGCCAGCAGCCGGACTAGCGGGAGTGTAAGTGAGCAGTTCTTC. It yields the protein CASSRTSGSVSEQFF. Together with reference TRBV5-1 and TRBJ2-1, the CDR3 gives the full variable domain: KAGVTQTPRYLIKTRGQQVTLSCSPISGHRSVSWYQQTPGQGLQFLFEYFSETQRNKGNFPGRFSGRQFSNSRSEMNVSTLELGDSALYLCASSRTSGSVSEQFFGPGTRLTVL.

This clonotype was counted many times. CDR3 amino acids: CASSQDPGRADTQYF. CDR3 coding DNA: TGTGCCAGCAGCCAAGATCCCGGACGGGCAGATACGCAGTATTTT. The chain uses TRBV3-1 and TRBJ2-3; no reliable D call. V lost 0 bases, J lost 4 bases, and 11 bases lay in between. The CDR3 is 15 amino acids. From germline, CDR1 is LGHDT and CDR2 YNNKEL (reference sequence).

This clonotype was found a few times. V usage is TRBV29-1 and J usage is TRBJ2-1, with D perhaps matching TRBD1 or TRBD2 (5 bases each). V dropped 3 bases and J dropped 7 bases, with 16 bases sitting between them. The germline CDR1 and CDR2 sequences are SQVTM and ANQGSEA. This CDR3 region has 14 residues. This CDR3 reads CSVDFVTWGNEQFF. The CDR3 nucleotides read TGCAGCGTTGATTTCGTCACGTGGGGGAATGAGCAGTTCTTC.

There are many counts of this clonotype. The gene calls are TRBV7-8 and TRBJ1-5; D gene uncertain. V was shortened by 3 bases and J by 2 bases, with 8 bases between the two germline ends. CDR1 and CDR2 from the germline V gene are SGHVS and FQNEAQ. This CDR3 has 14 amino acids. This chain's CDR3 is CASSFGFGNQPQHF. In nucleotides, the CDR3 is TGTGCCAGCAGCTTTGGGTTTGGCAATCAGCCCCAGCATTTT.

About this clonotype: A much more abundant neighbour one base away suggests this may be a read error. The chain uses TRBV4-1 and TRBJ1-2; D gene unclear. The germline V and J ends were trimmed by 0 bases and 2 bases, with 7 bases remaining between them. The CDR3 covers 14 residues. Germline lookup yields CDR1 MGHRA and CDR2 YSYEKL. Written as DNA, the CDR3 is TGCGCCAGCAGCCAAGACAGTACCAACTATGGCTACACCTTC. It translates to CASSQDSTNYGYTF.

This clonotype was seen only a few times. This chain connects TRBV29-1 to TRBJ1-1; TRBD1 aligns across 7 bases. The CDR3 contains 12 residues. Germline V gives CDR1 SQVTM, CDR2 ANQGSEA. V was clipped by 7 bases and J by 0 bases; unmatched bases: 2. The CDR3 is CSGDSMNTEAFF. The CDR3 DNA is TGCAGCGGGGACAGTATGAACACTGAAGCTTTCTTT.

Many counts were recorded for this clonotype. A junction boundary mismatches the germline segment, possibly from a read error. The V and J genes are TRBV3-1 and TRBJ1-1; no reliable D call. From germline, CDR1 is LGHDT and CDR2 YNNKEL (reference sequence). The CDR3 is 16 amino acids. The CDR3 coding sequence is TGTGCCAGCAGCCCCCCAGAATTTACGGGGAACCCTGAAGCTTTCTTT. This gives the protein CASSPPEFTGNPEAFF.

Many counts were recorded for this clonotype. This chain links TRBV6-1 with TRBJ2-7; tentatively, D is TRBD2 (6 bases). Trimming removed 7 bases at V and 1 base at J, with 14 bases between. Looked up from germline, CDR1 is MNHNS and CDR2 is SASEGT. The CDR3 totals 14 residues. The CDR3 is CASKFGDWSYEQYF. DNA for the CDR3: TGTGCCAGCAAATTCGGGGACTGGTCCTACGAGCAGTACTTC.

This clonotype was counted at least ten times. The V and J genes are TRBV2 and TRBJ2-1; 7 nucleotides align to TRBD2. With V trimmed by 1 base and J by 4 bases, 4 bases remained unmatched. The germline gives CDR1 SNHLY, CDR2 FYNNEI. The CDR3 is 15 amino acids. CDR3 nucleotide sequence: TGTGCCAGCAGTGAAGAAAGCGGGAATTACAATGAGCAGTTCTTC. This translates into CASSEESGNYNEQFF.

This clonotype was found many times. The chain employs TRBV28 and TRBJ2-4, with D perhaps TRBD2 (6 bases). The CDR3 loop spans 17 amino acids. CDR1 and CDR2 (germline): MDHEN, SYDVKM. Trimming left V 5 bases short and J 9 bases short, with 26 bases between. The CDR3: CASSKGVGGRRAGIQYF. CDR3 coding DNA: TGTGCCAGCAGTAAAGGAGTCGGTGGGAGAAGAGCGGGCATTCAGTACTTC. Variable domain in full (rest from reference TRBV28 and TRBJ2-4): DVKVTQSSRYLVKRTGEKVFLECVQDMDHENMFWYRQDPGLGLRLIYFSYDVKMKEKGDIPEGYSVSREKKERFSLILESASTNQTSMYLCASSKGVGGRRAGIQYFGAGTRLSVL.

At least ten counts were recorded for this clonotype. This chain uses TRBV5-5 with TRBJ1-5, with 7 bases identical to TRBD1. Germline V lookup: CDR1 SGHKS, CDR2 YYEKEE (reference sequence). The CDR3 covers 15 residues. V lost 0 bases, J lost 4 bases, and 4 bases stayed unmatched. This CDR3 is CASSLGTGANQPQHF. The CDR3 bases are TGTGCCAGCAGCTTGGGAACAGGGGCAAATCAGCCCCAGCATTTT.

This clonotype was counted at least ten times. CDR3 in amino acids: CASRAGTSGRGQETQYF. Here the CDR3 DNA reads TGTGCCAGCAGGGCCGGGACTAGCGGGAGAGGCCAAGAGACCCAGTACTTC. V gene TRBV6-1 combines with J gene TRBJ2-5; 14 bases match TRBD2. V was pared by 6 bases and J by 1 base, with 7 bases of the junction left unmatched. The CDR3 runs 17 residues. Germline lookup yields CDR1 MNHNS and CDR2 SASEGT.

This clonotype was detected many times. The V gene is TRBV28, the J gene TRBJ2-7; 7 nucleotides match TRBD2. The CDR3 has 15 amino acids. From germline, CDR1 is MDHEN and CDR2 SYDVKM. J was trimmed by 7 bases and V by 6 bases; bases with no gene match: 15. The CDR3 loop is CASSQVSGGFGEQYF. In nucleotides, the CDR3 is TGTGCCAGCAGCCAAGTCTCGGGAGGTTTCGGAGAGCAGTACTTC.

This clonotype was seen at least ten times. At one end, the junction sequence differs from germline, possibly due to a read error. This chain joins TRBV3-1 and TRBJ1-2, with D possibly being TRBD1 (6 bases). The CDR3 runs 14 residues. The germline CDR1 and CDR2 sequences are LGHDT and YNNKEL (reference sequence). The CDR3 DNA follows: TGTGCCAGCAACCAAGGGGGAATTGAGTATGGCTACACCTTC. Its protein is CASNQGGIEYGYTF.

This clonotype was recorded a few times. The chain joins TRBV12-3 or TRBV12-4 to TRBJ2-1, with D possibly called TRBD1 or TRBD2 (5 bases each). Trimming removed 3 bases from V and 2 bases from J, with 11 bases in between. The CDR3 extends over 15 amino acids. The CDR3 sequence is CASSFRDGPYNEQFF. The CDR3 bases are TGTGCCAGCAGTTTTAGGGACGGCCCCTACAATGAGCAGTTCTTC.

This clonotype was seen ten or more times. The J gene is TRBJ1-2, the V gene TRBV6-6, with 7 bases aligning to TRBD1. The germline gives CDR1 MNHNY, CDR2 SVGAGI (reference sequence). J was trimmed by 5 bases and V by 2 bases; bases with no gene match: 11. CDR3 length: 16 residues. In DNA form, the CDR3 reads TGTGCCAGCAGTTACCCCCGGACAGGTCCCCTTTATGGCTACACCTTC. Its protein product is CASSYPRTGPLYGYTF.

Remarks on this clonotype: This may stem from a read error, because a much larger clone lies one nucleotide away. The J gene is TRBJ2-5, the V gene TRBV28, with 9 positions matching TRBD2. Germline V gene sequence: CDR1 MDHEN, CDR2 SYDVKM. V lost 8 bases, J lost 5 bases, and 9 bases stayed unmatched. This CDR3 is 14 amino acids long. The CDR3 reads CASDSSGKGETQYF. CDR3 nucleotides: TGTGCCAGCGATTCTAGCGGGAAGGGGGAGACCCAGTACTTC.

This clonotype was recorded a few times. The chain couples TRBV11-2 to TRBJ2-7; D remains unclear. V was clipped by 5 bases and J by 4 bases, with 6 bases between them. CDR3 length equals 11 residues. Germline loops: CDR1 SGHAT, CDR2 FQNNGV. In nucleotides, the CDR3 is TGTGCCAGCAGCCGCTTTTACGAGCAGTACTTC. Amino acids: CASSRFYEQYF. Variable domain in full (rest from reference TRBV11-2 and TRBJ2-7): EAGVAQSPRYKIIEKRQSVAFWCNPISGHATLYWYQQILGQGPKLLIQFQNNGVVDDSQLPKDRFSAERLKGVDSTLKIQPAKLEDSAVYLCASSRFYEQYFGPGTRLTVT.